The sequence of this TCR beta chain was determined in a study of blood T cell repertoires in COVID-19. Measured with immunoSEQ multiplex PCR; TCRdb has only the in-frame clones, and not every one. The sample lists about 240,000 clones, 70% to 85% occurring once. The sequence derives from a woman over 75 with acute or convalescent COVID-19. The sequencing input was peripheral blood.

The CDR3 region is CASSRGASGPEETQYF. The CDR3 coding sequence is TGCGCCAGCAGCCGGGGGGCTAGCGGCCCAGAAGAGACCCAGTACTTC. The V gene is TRBV10-2, the J gene TRBJ2-5, with a weak D call TRBD2 (7 bases). Between the trimmed V and J ends, which lost 6 bases and 3 bases, there was a span of 20 bases. The CDR3 length is 16 residues. Germline assignment: CDR1 WSHSY and CDR2 SAAADI.